These 25 T cell receptor beta chains were sequenced from one sample in a study. The sorted Tregs were CD4+CD25+CD127-/low cells. TCRdb reprocessed the 5' RACE reads via MiXCR and lists one record per CDR3 protein. The repertoire holds about 40,000 distinct CDR3 sequences, roughly a fifth seen once, with more than 4% in the top ten. The sequencing input was Tregs sorted from blood. The receptor source for this set is a female donor with breast cancer.

Worth noting for this clonotype: This clone may be a read error of a much larger clone one base away. The rearrangement joins TRBV9 to TRBJ2-3; no clear D. Germline V gene data show CDR1 as SGDLS and CDR2 as YYNGEE. The CDR3 spans 15 residues. Here the CDR3 DNA reads TGTGCCGGCAGCGTATATGAGAGACGCACAGATACGCAGTATTTT. It yields the protein CAGSVYERRTDTQYF.

This clonotype has at least ten counts. This chain joins TRBV7-3 and TRBJ2-1, with D possibly being TRBD1 or TRBD2 (5 bases each). Germline-derived CDR1 and CDR2 are SGHTA and FQGTGA. This CDR3 is 15 amino acids long. Trimming stripped 1 base from V and 0 bases from J, with 7 bases between. CDR3 sequence: CASSLMGDSYNEQFF. The CDR3 nucleotides read TGTGCCAGCAGCTTAATGGGGGACTCCTACAATGAGCAGTTCTTC.

In its sample, this clonotype was seen many times. Written as DNA, the CDR3 is TGCAGTGCTAGAAAGCTGACTAGCGGGATTGAAGAGACCCAGTACTTC. Translated, it gives CSARKLTSGIEETQYF. This sequence joins TRBV20-1 and TRBJ2-5; 11 bases agree with TRBD2. Per germline, CDR1 DFQATT and CDR2 SNEGSKA (reference sequence). The CDR3 is made up of 16 amino acids. The ends lost 2 bases at V and 3 bases at J; junction bases unmatched: 8.

This clonotype was observed many times. CDR3 coding DNA: TGTGCCAGCAGTTTCCGCCGGGCCAGCACTGAAGCTTTCTTT. It translates to CASSFRRASTEAFF. This chain connects TRBV27 to TRBJ1-1; D remains unclear. Trimming took 3 bases from V and 4 from J, leaving 12 bases between them. This CDR3 spans 14 amino acids. Germline V lookup: CDR1 MNHEY, CDR2 SMNVEV (reference sequence).

This chain's CDR3 is CASSVQGTDTQYF. The CDR3 DNA sequence: TGTGCCAGCAGCGTACAGGGAACAGATACGCAGTATTTT. The chain carries TRBV7-9 and TRBJ2-3, with D possibly TRBD1 on 6 matching bases. Trimming removed 5 bases at V and 3 bases at J, with 9 bases between. Per germline, CDR1 SEHNR and CDR2 FQNEAQ (reference sequence). The CDR3 is 13 amino acids.

This clonotype was counted ten times or more. This chain connects TRBV4-1 to TRBJ2-7; D may be TRBD2 (6 bases). With 8 bases removed from V and 4 bases from J, the gap between germline ends came to 12 bases. This CDR3 spans 12 amino acids. Germline V gives CDR1 MGHRA, CDR2 YSYEKL. This CDR3 is CASAAGPYEQYF. The CDR3 DNA sequence: TGCGCCAGCGCGGCGGGACCATACGAGCAGTACTTC.

This clonotype was observed a few times. V usage is TRBV18 and J usage is TRBJ2-1; 9 nucleotides agree with TRBD2. This CDR3 has 16 residues. With V trimmed by 2 bases and J by 6 bases, 8 bases remained unmatched. Per germline, CDR1 KGHSH and CDR2 LQKENI. CDR3 residues: CASSPSPREGRNEQFF. The CDR3 coding sequence is TGTGCCAGCTCACCAAGCCCGCGGGAGGGCCGCAATGAGCAGTTCTTC.

The CDR3 loop reads CSARSRSYNEQFF. Written as DNA, the CDR3 is TGCAGTGCTAGATCTAGATCCTACAATGAGCAGTTCTTC. V gene TRBV20-1 combines with J gene TRBJ2-1; D call uncertain. CDR1 is DFQATT and CDR2 is SNEGSKA in the germline V gene (reference sequence). The V end lost 2 bases, the J end lost 1 base, and 6 bases lay between the germline ends. The CDR3 totals 13 residues.

Concerning this clonotype: Lacking the conserved final phenylalanine or tryptophan, this CDR3 likely reflects a read error. The chain recombines TRBV7-9 with TRBJ1-1, with D possibly being TRBD1 (5 bases). The germline CDR1 and CDR2 sequences are SEHNR and FQNEAQ (reference sequence). Trimming shortened V by 8 bases and J by 5 bases, and 18 bases separated the two germline ends. This CDR3 is 14 amino acids long. For the CDR3, the DNA is TGTGCCAGCGGGTTGGCGGGGCGGGAAACTGAAGCTTTCTCT. This codes for CASGLAGRETEAFS.

V and J are TRBV27 and TRBJ1-4; a possible D gene is TRBD1 (5 bases). The length of the CDR3 is 14 residues. V was cut by 6 bases and J by 7 bases, with 15 bases left in between. Germline assignment: CDR1 MNHEY and CDR2 SMNVEV (reference sequence). Here the CDR3 reads CASSLGGTSEKLFF. DNA for the CDR3: TGTGCCAGCAGCCTGGGGGGGACGAGTGAAAAACTGTTTTTT.

This clonotype was seen more than once but under ten times. The chain has TRBV4-2 and TRBJ2-7, with 8 bases identical to TRBD2. Germline CDR1 and CDR2: LGHNA and YNFKEQ. V dropped 0 bases and J dropped 3; count of bases not matched to a gene: 4. This CDR3 comprises 15 residues. Here the CDR3 reads CASSQDRTSSYEQYF. The CDR3 region has the DNA TGTGCCAGCAGCCAAGATAGGACTAGCAGCTACGAGCAGTACTTC.

This clonotype was seen many times. The CDR3 spells CASSSALNTEAFF. The CDR3 coding sequence is TGTGCCAGCTCGTCGGCATTGAACACTGAAGCTTTCTTT. This rearrangement joins TRBV28 to TRBJ1-1, with D uncertain. The germline gives CDR1 MDHEN, CDR2 SYDVKM. CDR3 length: 13 amino acids. Trimming removed 8 bases at V and 0 bases at J, with 10 bases between.

Many counts were recorded for this clonotype. This chain joins TRBV24-1 and TRBJ1-1, with a weak D call TRBD1 (5 bases). The V end lost 5 bases, the J end lost 8 bases, and 11 bases lay between the germline ends. Germline V CDR1 and CDR2: KGHDR, SFDVKD. This CDR3 comprises 12 residues. CDR3 bases: TGTGCCACCAGTGTCCCCCAGGGCGAAGCTTTCTTT. This gives the protein CATSVPQGEAFF.

This clonotype showed up just a few times. One junction end disagrees with the germline gene, perhaps due to a read error. The chain has TRBV11-2 and TRBJ2-1; D unclear. The germline gives CDR1 SGHAT, CDR2 FQNNGV. This CDR3 is built from 14 residues. The CDR3, as DNA: TGTACCAGCAGCTTAGATTGGTCGGAAAATGAGCAGTTCTTC. It yields the protein CTSSLDWSENEQFF.

The J gene is TRBJ1-3, the V gene TRBV30; D call uncertain. Looked up from germline, CDR1 is GTSNPN and CDR2 is SVGIG (reference sequence). With 7 bases removed from V and 0 bases from J, the gap between germline ends came to 16 bases. The CDR3 covers 15 residues. The CDR3 protein is CASNPFGLSGNTIYF. The CDR3 coding sequence is TGTGCCTCCAACCCCTTCGGGCTCTCTGGAAACACCATATATTTT. The full variable domain, with the rest looked up from reference TRBV30 and TRBJ1-3, is SQTIHQWPATLVQPVGSPLSLECTVEGTSNPNLYWYRQAAGRGLQLLFYSVGIGQISSEVPQNLSASRPQDRQFILSSKKLLLSDSGFYLCASNPFGLSGNTIYFGEGSWLTVV.

This clonotype was seen many times. The V call is TRBV9, the J call TRBJ1-1; maybe TRBD1 (5 bases). CDR3 size: 14 residues. V lost 4 bases, J lost 0 bases, and 10 bases lay in between. Germline assignment: CDR1 SGDLS and CDR2 YYNGEE. CDR3 region: CASSRGTVNTEAFF. CDR3 bases: TGTGCCAGCAGCAGAGGGACGGTGAACACTGAAGCTTTCTTT. Filled out from reference TRBV9 and TRBJ1-1, the complete variable domain reads DSGVTQTPKHLITATGQRVTLRCSPRSGDLSVYWYQQSLDQGLQFLIQYYNGEERAKGNILERFSAQQFPDLHSELNLSSLELGDSALYFCASSRGTVNTEAFFGQGTRLTVV.

This clonotype showed up many times. The chain recombines TRBV5-6 with TRBJ2-1, with 9 bases fitting TRBD1. Germline trimming cut 6 bases from V and 4 bases from J; bases unmatched to any gene: 11. Per germline, CDR1 SGHDT and CDR2 YYEEEE. The length of the CDR3 is 16 residues. The CDR3 DNA reads as TGTGCCAGCACCTTCCCCACAGGGGGCCTTTACAATGAGCAGTTCTTC. The encoded protein is CASTFPTGGLYNEQFF.

This clonotype was found once. The chain is built from TRBV5-5 and TRBJ1-2; the D gene is possibly TRBD1 (5 bases). The CDR3 length is 19 residues. CDR1 and CDR2 (germline): SGHKS, YYEKEE (reference sequence). The germline V and J ends were trimmed by 0 bases and 3 bases, with 24 bases remaining between them. The DNA for the CDR3 is TGTGCCAGCAGCTTGGGCCGACGCCGTACTACAGGTTTCGACTATGGCTACACCTTC. Translated, it gives CASSLGRRRTTGFDYGYTF.

This clonotype has only a few counts. This rearrangement joins TRBV6-1 to TRBJ2-7, with TRBD2 matching 15 bases. The V gene end was trimmed by 2 bases and the J gene end by 3 bases; junction bases not matched to a gene: 8. There are 18 residues in the CDR3. Per germline, CDR1 MNHNS and CDR2 SASEGT. The DNA for the CDR3 is TGTGCCAGCAGTGAAATAGGGACTAGCGGGAGGTGGATCTACGAGCAGTACTTC. Its translation is CASSEIGTSGRWIYEQYF.

The rearrangement joins TRBV4-1 to TRBJ1-5, with D perhaps matching TRBD1 (6 bases). Trimming removed 0 bases at V and 1 base at J, with 16 bases between. CDR1 is MGHRA, CDR2 YSYEKL, per germline. The CDR3 has 18 amino acids. The CDR3 reads CASSQDDPSRGSNQPQHF. As DNA, the CDR3 is TGCGCCAGCAGCCAAGACGACCCGTCCAGGGGAAGCAATCAGCCCCAGCATTTT.

In this sample, this clonotype turned up a few times. The chain joins TRBV28 to TRBJ2-1, with 11 bases identical to TRBD2. The length of the CDR3 is 16 residues. Germline values: CDR1 MDHEN, CDR2 SYDVKM. V shed 3 bases and J 6 bases; nucleotides not matched to a gene: 7. CDR3 nucleotide sequence: TGTGCCAGCAGTTTTATTATAGCGGGAGGGCTCAATGAGCAGTTCTTC. Translation: CASSFIIAGGLNEQFF.

In this sample, this clonotype turned up many times. The chain employs TRBV27 and TRBJ2-7; D is undetermined. The CDR3 is made up of 13 amino acids. The germline gives CDR1 MNHEY, CDR2 SMNVEV (reference sequence). Trimming took off 3 bases at V and 2 bases at J, with 8 bases between the two ends. The CDR3 region is CASSLSPAYEQYF. The CDR3 nucleotides are TGTGCCAGCAGTTTGTCTCCAGCCTACGAGCAGTACTTC.

There are a few counts of this clonotype. V is TRBV6-1 and J is TRBJ1-5; D uncertain. Germline V gene lookup returns CDR1 MNHNS and CDR2 SASEGT. Trimming pared 2 bases from V and 0 bases from J, leaving 11 bases between. CDR3 length equals 16 residues. The DNA of the CDR3 is TGTGCCAGCAGTGAACTCGGTTTCCTTAGCAATCAGCCCCAGCATTTT. Translated, it gives CASSELGFLSNQPQHF.

The rearrangement uses TRBV13 and TRBJ2-7, with D unresolved. The germline gives CDR1 PRHDT, CDR2 FYEKMQ (reference sequence). The CDR3 is 16 residues long. Trimming took off 6 bases at V and 4 bases at J, with 22 bases between the two ends. CDR3 in amino acids: CASSYQVEENAYEQYF. As DNA, the CDR3 is TGTGCCAGCAGTTACCAGGTTGAGGAAAACGCATACGAGCAGTACTTC.

This clonotype was observed many times. This chain links TRBV28 with TRBJ1-1; tentatively, D is TRBD1 (5 bases). Per germline, CDR1 MDHEN and CDR2 SYDVKM. CDR3 length: 13 amino acids. V gave up 5 bases and J gave up 0 bases, with 7 bases separating them. CDR3 protein: CASSPTVNTEAFF. The DNA for the CDR3 is TGTGCCAGCAGTCCGACAGTGAACACTGAAGCTTTCTTT.